Listed here is a single TCR beta chain. The antigen is undetermined. The data are from a study of shared clonotypes between healthy human individuals. Study overall: Each donor's CD4 naive and CD4 memory cells filled three plates apiece, CD8 naive two, and CD8 memory one. The study, taken as a whole, reports: Sampling covered nothing but blood. Tissue TCR repertoires likely differ from those found in blood.

Memory CD4+ cells were the fraction left after CD45RA+ naive selection. Deep-level assay runs were performed. This table comes from immunoSEQ multiplex PCR, and its TCRdb copy is limited to in-frame clones, with some not included. The sample has 2.3 million or so clones; 90% to 95% are singletons. The CDR3 consists of 14 residues. Germline V gene sequence: CDR1 SNHLY, CDR2 FYNNEI. V lost 5 bases and J lost 0, with 10 bases in between. The source material was naive CD4+ T cells from PBMCs. Subset of the sample: CD45RA+ positively selected. The clonotype comes from a man younger than 35 in good health. Some clones in this sample may be carry-over from other donors' samples. This chain joins TRBV2 and TRBJ1-2; D perhaps matches TRBD1 (5 bases). The CDR3 spells CASSYDSPNYGYTF. The CDR3 DNA reads TGTGCCAGCAGTTACGACAGCCCTAACTATGGCTACACCTTC.